The 17 T cell receptor beta chains below come from one sample, sequenced in a study of shared clonotypes between healthy human individuals. Profiling relied on immunoSEQ multiplex PCR, and the TCRdb table lists in-frame clones only, not all of them. Of more than 1,200,000 clones in the sample, roughly 98.5% are singletons; the top ten hold about 0.4%. Sequencing was performed on naive CD4+ T cells sorted from blood. Subset described: CD45RA+ positively selected. The receptors here all came from a man younger than 45 in good health.

V and J are TRBV14 and TRBJ1-2, with TRBD1 identical over 11 bases. The germline V gene encodes CDR1 SGHDN and CDR2 FVKESK. Trimming cost V 1 base and J 6 bases; bases outside gene matches: 7. The CDR3 loop spans 16 amino acids. The DNA for the CDR3 is TGTGCCAGCAGCCAAGTTATCCGGACAGGGGGCGATGGCTACACCTTC. The encoded protein is CASSQVIRTGGDGYTF.

For this clone: The same CDR3 can be traced to other DNA sequences in this sample. This chain uses TRBV5-1 with TRBJ2-1, with 11 bases matching TRBD1. This CDR3 has 15 amino acids. CDR1 is SGHRS and CDR2 is YFSETQ in the germline V gene. V dropped 4 bases and J dropped 3; count of bases not matched to a gene: 3. The CDR3 loop reads CASSDGTGGYNEQFF. The CDR3 nucleotides read TGCGCCAGCAGCGACGGGACAGGGGGCTACAATGAGCAGTTCTTC.

This sequence joins TRBV11-2 and TRBJ2-1; the D gene is possibly TRBD1 (5 bases). The CDR3 runs 20 residues. Germline loops: CDR1 SGHAT, CDR2 FQNNGV. V shed 0 bases and J shed 0 bases, with 21 bases lying between them. The chain's CDR3 is CASSLDWARAGILSYNEQFF. The CDR3 DNA sequence: TGTGCCAGCAGCTTAGATTGGGCAAGAGCAGGGATACTCTCCTACAATGAGCAGTTCTTC.

The chain has TRBV5-1 and TRBJ2-3; D remains unclear. Germline values: CDR1 SGHRS, CDR2 YFSETQ. There are 13 residues in the CDR3. Trimming removed 4 bases at V and 0 bases at J, with 6 bases between. CDR3 loop: CASSPTSTDTQYF. In DNA form, the CDR3 reads TGCGCCAGCAGCCCGACCAGCACAGATACGCAGTATTTT.

The chain links TRBV5-1 to TRBJ2-7, with a possible D match to TRBD1 (6 bases). This CDR3 is built from 15 residues. Germline assignment: CDR1 SGHRS and CDR2 YFSETQ. Trimming took 3 bases from V and 1 from J, leaving 14 bases between them. The CDR3: CASSSIQGRSYEQYF. The CDR3 bases are TGCGCCAGCAGCTCCATACAGGGAAGGTCCTACGAGCAGTACTTC.

The rearrangement links TRBV28 to TRBJ2-1, with 12 nucleotides matching TRBD1. In germline, CDR1 is MDHEN, CDR2 SYDVKM. The CDR3 covers 19 residues. V was clipped by 6 bases and J by 0 bases; unmatched bases: 12. DNA of the CDR3: TGTGCCAGCAGACCTAGGGACAGGGGGCCGACGAGCTCCTACAATGAGCAGTTCTTC. The encoded protein is CASRPRDRGPTSSYNEQFF.

For this clone: Mismatch with germline at one junction end may stem from a read error. J is TRBJ2-1 and V is TRBV7-7; 13 bases agree with TRBD2. Per the germline V gene, CDR1 is SSHAT and CDR2 is FNYEAQ (reference sequence). The CDR3 consists of 15 residues. CDR3 sequence reads: CASSPTTGLAGEQFF. CDR3 sequence (DNA): TGTGCTAGCAGCCCTACGACGGGACTAGCGGGGGAGCAGTTCTTC. Using reference TRBV7-7 and TRBJ2-1 for the parts outside the CDR3, the full variable domain is GAGVSQSPRYKVTKRGQDVTLRCDPISSHATLYWYQQALGQGPEFLTYFNYEAQPDKSGLPSDRFSAERPEGSISTLTIQRTEQRDSAMYRCASSPTTGLAGEQFFGPGTRLTVL.

The table lists this clone with a count of one. V gene TRBV7-3 combines with J gene TRBJ2-6; a possible D gene is TRBD1 (6 bases). Trimming took off 2 bases at V and 0 bases at J, with 14 bases between the two ends. Germline-derived CDR1 and CDR2 are SGHTA and FQGTGA. This CDR3 is built from 18 residues. DNA for the CDR3: TGTGCCAGCAGCTTATCGGGCAGGGGATTCTCTGGGGCCAACGTCCTGACTTTC. It encodes CASSLSGRGFSGANVLTF.

This chain uses TRBV9 with TRBJ2-7; tentatively, D is TRBD2 (5 bases). Trimming left V 0 bases short and J 5 bases short, with 12 bases between. Per germline, CDR1 SGDLS and CDR2 YYNGEE. This CDR3 is built from 14 residues. CDR3 coding DNA: TGTGCCAGCAGCGTAGGGGGAGCCCCCCACGAGCAGTACTTC. Translated: CASSVGGAPHEQYF.

V gene TRBV10-1 combines with J gene TRBJ2-2, with D unclear. The CDR3 extends over 11 amino acids. V was clipped by 7 bases and J by 6 bases, with 6 bases between them. Germline V gene data show CDR1 as WNHNN and CDR2 as SYGVQD (reference sequence). CDR3 sequence reads: CASKTAGELFF. CDR3 bases: TGCGCCAGCAAAACAGCCGGGGAGCTGTTTTTT.

The chain links TRBV10-3 to TRBJ1-4, with no clear D. V lost 5 bases, J lost 8 bases, and 6 bases lay in between. CDR1 ENHRY and CDR2 SYGVKD come from the germline V gene. There are 11 residues in the CDR3. CDR3 region: CAISYGEKLFF. CDR3 coding DNA: TGTGCCATCAGTTACGGCGAAAAACTGTTTTTT.

This chain links TRBV5-1 with TRBJ2-7; D possibly corresponds to TRBD1 (5 bases). Trimming left V 2 bases short and J 6 bases short, with 21 bases between. The CDR3 length is 16 residues. Germline V gene data show CDR1 as SGHRS and CDR2 as YFSETQ. The CDR3 sequence is CASSFFSAGNGLEQYF. CDR3 nucleotide sequence: TGCGCCAGCAGCTTTTTTTCGGCAGGGAATGGGCTCGAGCAGTACTTC.

CDR3 nucleotide sequence: TGTGCCAGCAGTTTCGGACAGGGGTCCGGAGAGACCCAGTACTTC. This translates into CASSFGQGSGETQYF. The chain has TRBV27 and TRBJ2-5; 9 nucleotides agree with TRBD1. Germline V gene lookup returns CDR1 MNHEY and CDR2 SMNVEV (reference sequence). The CDR3 has 15 amino acids. The ends lost 3 bases at V and 4 bases at J; junction bases unmatched: 6.

CDR3 region: CASSLGGLAGDFNTQYF. Written as DNA, the CDR3 is TGTGCCAGCAGCTTAGGAGGACTAGCGGGAGATTTTAATACGCAGTATTTT. This chain connects TRBV7-9 to TRBJ2-3, with 13 bases lining up with TRBD2. Germline V gene data show CDR1 as SEHNR and CDR2 as FQNEAQ (reference sequence). Germline trimming cut 1 base from V and 7 bases from J; bases unmatched to any gene: 8. The CDR3 spans 17 residues.

The V call is TRBV5-1, the J call TRBJ2-1; 13 bases align to TRBD2. This CDR3 has 18 residues. Germline CDR1 and CDR2: SGHRS and YFSETQ. V lost 3 bases and J lost 4; bases outside the gene matches: 10. The CDR3 coding sequence is TGCGCCAGCAGCTCAAGGACTAGCGGGAGTAGAGCATACAATGAGCAGTTCTTC. Translating it yields CASSSRTSGSRAYNEQFF.

The chain combines TRBV5-1 with TRBJ2-1, with 13 bases matching TRBD2. The CDR3 sequence is 16 residues long. Germline V gives CDR1 SGHRS, CDR2 YFSETQ. V shed 0 bases and J 9 bases; nucleotides not matched to a gene: 6. CDR3 protein: CASSLGARLAGGEQFF. In nucleotides, the CDR3 is TGCGCCAGCAGCTTGGGAGCAAGACTAGCGGGGGGTGAGCAGTTCTTC. Using reference TRBV5-1 and TRBJ2-1 for the parts outside the CDR3, the full variable domain is KAGVTQTPRYLIKTRGQQVTLSCSPISGHRSVSWYQQTPGQGLQFLFEYFSETQRNKGNFPGRFSGRQFSNSRSEMNVSTLELGDSALYLCASSLGARLAGGEQFFGPGTRLTVL.

The V call is TRBV9, the J call TRBJ2-7; D may be TRBD1 or TRBD2 (5 bases each). The V gene's germline CDR1 is SGDLS and CDR2 YYNGEE. The CDR3 covers 14 residues. Trimming stripped 0 bases from V and 5 bases from J, with 12 bases between. The CDR3 nucleotides are TGTGCCAGCAGCGTAGAAGGAGGACACGACGAGCAGTACTTC. Translation gives CASSVEGGHDEQYF.